The clone carrying this TCR beta chain came up many times. Its specificity is unknown. These data are taken from a study of CD8 T cells in ankylosing spondylitis. Notes on the study in general: It was reported that disease-linked clones were significantly enriched in matched ankylosing spondylitis synovial fluid. Roughly eight highly homologous variants made up a TCR beta motif that seemed to typify ankylosing spondylitis blood.

In making TCR beta libraries, quantitative 5'-RACE with molecular barcodes was used. TCRdb passed the 5' RACE reads through MiXCR, listing each CDR3 protein once. The profile shows 180,000 or so distinct CDR3 sequences, under 14% of them singletons. Looked up from germline, CDR1 is MNHEY and CDR2 is SVGAGI. The CDR3 length is 13 residues. Between the trimmed V and J ends, which lost 4 bases and 5 bases, there was a span of 8 bases. The TCR comes from a male donor with ankylosing spondylitis or in good health (not recorded which). Sample: blood, either unsorted or a sorted T cell fraction (not recorded which). The chain joins TRBV6-5 to TRBJ1-4; no firm D call. CDR3 in amino acids: CASSWRGNEKLFF. The CDR3 coding sequence is TGTGCCAGCAGTTGGAGAGGGAATGAAAAACTGTTTTTT.